The sequence of this T cell receptor (beta chain) was determined in a study of blood T cell repertoires in COVID-19. Method: immunoSEQ multiplex PCR; TCRdb's copy keeps in-frame clones and lacks some. The sample lists tens of thousands of clones, 81% occurring once. CDR1 is LGHNA, CDR2 YNFKEQ, per germline. Trimming pared 0 bases from V and 13 bases from J, leaving 9 bases between. This CDR3 is 12 amino acids long. V usage is TRBV4-2 and J usage is TRBJ1-4; D remains ambiguous. The sequenced sample was peripheral blood. The TCR comes from a man aged 65 to 85 with COVID-19, enrolled during active disease. The CDR3 is CASSQELSGLFF. DNA for the CDR3: TGTGCCAGCAGCCAAGAGCTATCGGGACTGTTTTTT.